The rows below give T cell receptor beta chains drawn from one sample of a study of blood T cells in healthy people across ages. TCRdb reanalysed the 5' RACE reads using MiXCR and keeps one entry per CDR3 protein. This table has fewer than 800,000 distinct CDR3 sequences, roughly 21% appearing once. Sequenced: blood. Every receptor here comes from a man between 65 and 85 years old in good health. Each CDR3 is given with its conserved first and last residue. D genes are given only for firm matches. Part of the rows lack a size; the others show once, few, many or a class for expanded clones.

V,D,size,J,CDR3,DNA
TRBV9,TRBD1,.,TRBJ2-7,CASRAPGQSYEQYF,TGTGCCAGCAGGGCCCCGGGACAGTCCTACGAGCAGTACTTC
TRBV3-1,.,few,TRBJ1-6,CASSPDRLGHSPLHF,TGTGCCAGCAGCCCAGACAGGTTGGGTCATTCACCCCTCCACTTT
TRBV10-3,.,.,TRBJ2-4,CAISDGENKNIQYF,TGTGCCATCAGTGATGGGGAGAACAAAAACATTCAGTACTTC
TRBV20-1,TRBD2,few,TRBJ2-7,CSLAGGTYEQYF,TGCAGCCTAGCGGGGGGGACCTACGAGCAGTACTTC
TRBV18,.,few,TRBJ2-7,CASSRELGNEQYF,TGTGCCAGCTCACGGGAGTTGGGGAACGAGCAGTACTTC
TRBV5-1,TRBD2,.,TRBJ2-7,CASSLATGLAVSEQYF,TGCGCCAGCAGCTTGGCCACGGGACTAGCGGTCTCGGAGCAGTACTTC
TRBV5-1,.,few,TRBJ2-6,CASSWTEGSGANVLTF,TGCGCCAGCAGCTGGACGGAGGGTTCTGGGGCCAACGTCCTGACTTTC
TRBV4-3,.,few,TRBJ2-1,CASSQDRFLAYNEQFF,TGCGCCAGCAGCCAAGATCGTTTCCTTGCCTACAATGAGCAGTTCTTC
TRBV6-1,TRBD1,.,TRBJ1-4,CASSEGQGRDEKLFF,TGTGCCAGCAGTGAAGGACAGGGCCGAGATGAAAAACTGTTTTTT
TRBV25-1,TRBD1,.,TRBJ2-3,CASSEYKGTGTDTQYF,TGTGCCAGCAGTGAATATAAGGGGACAGGGACAGATACGCAGTATTTT
TRBV7-9,.,.,TRBJ2-2,CASSLGGVDTGELFF,TGTGCCAGCAGCTTAGGAGGGGTTGACACCGGGGAGCTGTTTTTT
TRBV20-1,TRBD2,.,TRBJ2-4,CSAVWREAKNIQYF,TGCAGTGCCGTTTGGCGGGAGGCCAAAAACATTCAGTACTTC